These 32 T cell receptor beta chains were sequenced from one sample in a study of metastatic and nonmetastatic thyroid tumors. The entire patient cohort was treatment-naive prior to thyroid surgery. Via MiXCR, TCRdb re-called the PCR reads. The data hold approximately 5,000 clones, with 37% observed a single time. Sequencing input: tumor tissue. These receptors all come from a male donor with papillary thyroid cancer or a benign thyroid nodule (not recorded which). Some clones in this sample may be carry-over from other donors' samples.

A few counts support this clone. This chain joins TRBV6-1 and TRBJ2-7; TRBD1 might be the D (5 bases). The CDR3 runs to 14 residues. Trimming pared 7 bases from V and 4 bases from J, leaving 17 bases between. Germline V gives CDR1 MNHNS, CDR2 SASEGT. The CDR3, as DNA: TGTGCCAGCACCCGGACATCGACCCCTTACGAGCAGTACTTC. Amino acid sequence: CASTRTSTPYEQYF.

The genes are TRBV20-1 and TRBJ1-2; TRBD1 is a possible D gene (5 bases). This CDR3 spans 12 amino acids. V lost 7 bases and J lost 7, with 16 bases in between. Germline V CDR1 and CDR2: DFQATT, SNEGSKA (reference sequence). The CDR3 region has the DNA TGCAGTGTTACCGGACAAGGGCTTGGCTACACCTTC. This sequence encodes CSVTGQGLGYTF.

This sequence joins TRBV20-1 and TRBJ1-4; maybe TRBD1 (6 bases). This CDR3 spans 17 amino acids. CDR1 DFQATT and CDR2 SNEGSKA come from the germline V gene (reference sequence). The V gene lost 0 bases and the J gene lost 1 base, with 15 bases spanning the gap. CDR3 nucleotides: TGCAGTGCTAGAGATTCGGGACACCTAGGAACTAATGAAAAACTGTTTTTT. Amino acid sequence: CSARDSGHLGTNEKLFF.

The chain's CDR3 is CASSPGQGGGYTF. DNA of the CDR3: TGTGCCAGCAGCCCCGGACAGGGGGGCGGCTACACCTTC. This chain links TRBV7-2 with TRBJ1-2, with TRBD1 identical over 10 bases. J was trimmed by 8 bases and V by 5 bases; bases with no gene match: 5. Germline CDR1 reads SGHTA; CDR2 reads FQGNSA. The CDR3 is 13 residues long.

CDR3 region: CSASGTPDGGYTF. The CDR3 nucleotides read TGCAGTGCTAGCGGGACCCCCGATGGTGGCTACACCTTC. The chain combines TRBV20-1 with TRBJ1-2, with a tentative D call TRBD1 (5 bases). The CDR3 is 13 residues long. Germline-derived CDR1 and CDR2 are DFQATT and SNEGSKA (reference sequence). Trimming stripped 3 bases from V and 7 bases from J, with 15 bases between.

The rearrangement uses TRBV27 and TRBJ2-7, with D hard to call. Trimming cost V 2 bases and J 3 bases, with 8 bases left between them. Germline CDR1 MNHEY, CDR2 SMNVEV (reference sequence). The CDR3 is 13 amino acids. CDR3 DNA: TGTGCCAGCAGTTTAGGGCTACTCTACGAGCAGTACTTC. Translation gives CASSLGLLYEQYF.

The DNA of the CDR3 is TGTGCCAGCAGCGGGCGGCAGGGCCCTAACACTGAAGCTTTCTTT. Its protein product is CASSGRQGPNTEAFF. The V gene is TRBV9, the J gene TRBJ1-1; possible D gene TRBD1, 5 bases. The CDR3 runs to 15 residues. Trimming pared 3 bases from V and 2 bases from J, leaving 14 bases between. Germline V gene lookup returns CDR1 SGDLS and CDR2 YYNGEE.

The chain couples TRBV6-6 to TRBJ1-1; D gene ambiguous. The CDR3 sequence is 13 residues long. Trimming removed 2 bases at V and 0 bases at J, with 4 bases between. The germline gives CDR1 MNHNY, CDR2 SVGAGI (reference sequence). Here the CDR3 reads CASSYRMNTEAFF. CDR3 in DNA: TGTGCCAGCAGTTACCGAATGAACACTGAAGCTTTCTTT.

V usage is TRBV4-2 and J usage is TRBJ2-2; the D gene could be TRBD1 or TRBD2 (5 bases each). This CDR3 comprises 17 residues. Trimming shortened V by 4 bases and J by 1 base, and 16 bases separated the two germline ends. From germline, CDR1 is LGHNA and CDR2 YNFKEQ. The CDR3 sequence is CASSLSGTLLNTGELFF. The CDR3 DNA sequence: TGTGCCAGCAGCCTGTCCGGGACCCTTTTGAACACCGGGGAGCTGTTTTTT.

J is TRBJ2-1 and V is TRBV20-1; D is possibly TRBD2 (7 bases). The germline V gene encodes CDR1 DFQATT and CDR2 SNEGSKA (reference sequence). Trimming pared 6 bases from V and 0 bases from J, leaving 15 bases between. This CDR3 is built from 15 residues. CDR3 sequence: CSAPGGPNSYNEQFF. The CDR3, as DNA: TGCAGTGCCCCCGGGGGGCCCAACTCCTACAATGAGCAGTTCTTC.

This clone was counted a few times. The V and J genes are TRBV12-3 or TRBV12-4 and TRBJ2-1, with TRBD2 matching 8 bases. This CDR3 has 17 amino acids. V lost 6 bases, J lost 4 bases, and 14 bases stayed unmatched. CDR3 residues: CASSYRPLIAGYNEQFF. CDR3 bases: TGTGCCAGCAGCTATCGCCCTCTGATAGCGGGATACAATGAGCAGTTCTTC.

V and J are TRBV6-1 and TRBJ2-7; either TRBD1 or TRBD2 may fit D (5 bases each). Trimming removed 5 bases from V and 0 bases from J, with 14 bases in between. This CDR3 region has 15 residues. The V gene's germline CDR1 is MNHNS and CDR2 SASEGT. In DNA, the CDR3 is TGTGCCAGCAGTCCACCCCGGGACCGCTCCTACGAGCAGTACTTC. Protein product: CASSPPRDRSYEQYF.

The chain uses TRBV30 and TRBJ2-7; tentatively, D is TRBD2 (6 bases). This CDR3 has 13 amino acids. V lost 7 bases, J lost 0 bases, and 13 bases lay in between. Germline values: CDR1 GTSNPN, CDR2 SVGIG (reference sequence). This CDR3 is CASRRGGSYEQYF. CDR3 sequence (DNA): TGTGCCTCCCGGAGGGGTGGCTCCTACGAGCAGTACTTC. The complete variable domain, with remaining parts taken from reference TRBV30 and TRBJ2-7, reads SQTIHQWPATLVQPVGSPLSLECTVEGTSNPNLYWYRQAAGRGLQLLFYSVGIGQISSEVPQNLSASRPQDRQFILSSKKLLLSDSGFYLCASRRGGSYEQYFGPGTRLTVT.

The chain links TRBV6-6 to TRBJ2-7, with D tentatively TRBD1 (6 bases). The ends were cut back, 4 bases at V and 2 bases at J, with 24 bases in the middle. Germline V gives CDR1 MNHNY, CDR2 SVGAGI (reference sequence). This CDR3 region has 18 residues. Here the CDR3 reads CASSSFDNLGALTYEQYF. Here the CDR3 DNA reads TGTGCCAGCAGTTCTTTTGATAATTTGGGGGCACTTACCTACGAGCAGTACTTC.

J is TRBJ2-7 and V is TRBV5-1; tentative D call: TRBD2 (6 bases). V was cut by 0 bases and J by 3 bases, with 16 bases left in between. Germline assignment: CDR1 SGHRS and CDR2 YFSETQ. The CDR3 loop spans 16 amino acids. CDR3 residues: CASSLVLGGKFYEQYF. The CDR3 nucleotides are TGCGCCAGCAGCTTGGTGCTGGGCGGGAAGTTCTACGAGCAGTACTTC.

The chain has TRBV11-2 and TRBJ2-1; 8 bases fit TRBD2. This CDR3 has 16 residues. CDR1 and CDR2 from the germline V gene are SGHAT and FQNNGV. The V and J ends lost 4 bases and 5 bases, in that order; junction bases with no gene match: 10. In DNA, the CDR3 is TGTGCCAGCAGCTCCCTACCTAGCGGGCGAAACAATGAGCAGTTCTTC. Its protein product is CASSSLPSGRNNEQFF. Full variable domain (outside the CDR3, taken from reference TRBV11-2 and TRBJ2-1): EAGVAQSPRYKIIEKRQSVAFWCNPISGHATLYWYQQILGQGPKLLIQFQNNGVVDDSQLPKDRFSAERLKGVDSTLKIQPAKLEDSAVYLCASSSLPSGRNNEQFFGPGTRLTVL.

The chain carries TRBV11-2 and TRBJ2-3, with 8 bases fitting TRBD1. Per the germline V gene, CDR1 is SGHAT and CDR2 is FQNNGV. The CDR3 length is 16 residues. V lost 2 bases to trimming and J lost 4 bases; unmatched junction nucleotides: 8. This CDR3 is CASSLMRSQGADTQYF. The CDR3 DNA follows: TGTGCCAGCAGCTTAATGCGGTCACAGGGGGCAGATACGCAGTATTTT.

This clone has just a few counts. J is TRBJ1-6 and V is TRBV6-1, with 7 nucleotides matching TRBD1. Trimming removed 5 bases from V and 5 bases from J; junction bases left unmatched: 0. The CDR3 loop spans 13 amino acids. Germline V CDR1 and CDR2: MNHNS, SASEGT. The CDR3 here is CASSTGDNSPLHF. The CDR3 nucleotides read TGTGCCAGCAGTACAGGGGATAATTCACCCCTCCACTTT.

The chain employs TRBV18 and TRBJ2-7; 8 positions match TRBD2. The germline V gene has CDR1 KGHSH and CDR2 LQKENI. Unmatched junction bases numbered 4, after V lost 3 bases and J lost 3 bases. The CDR3 runs to 14 residues. In nucleotides, the CDR3 is TGTGCCAGCTCACCGGAGACTAGCGTCTACGAGCAGTACTTC. This sequence encodes CASSPETSVYEQYF.

This clone has just one count. This rearrangement joins TRBV5-1 to TRBJ1-1, with 7 bases aligning to TRBD1. Per germline, CDR1 SGHRS and CDR2 YFSETQ. This CDR3 comprises 12 residues. V trimming: 8 bases; J trimming: 1 base; junction bases outside the gene matches: 2. The CDR3 DNA is TGCGCCAGTAGGACAGGGAACACTGAAGCTTTCTTT. Translating it yields CASRTGNTEAFF. Variable domain in full (rest from reference TRBV5-1 and TRBJ1-1): KAGVTQTPRYLIKTRGQQVTLSCSPISGHRSVSWYQQTPGQGLQFLFEYFSETQRNKGNFPGRFSGRQFSNSRSEMNVSTLELGDSALYLCASRTGNTEAFFGQGTRLTVV.

V usage is TRBV4-2 and J usage is TRBJ2-3; 8 bases align to TRBD2. The CDR3 loop spans 16 amino acids. With 0 bases clipped from V and 1 base from J, the junction kept 3 bases outside the gene matches. Germline CDR1 reads LGHNA; CDR2 reads YNFKEQ. The CDR3 loop is CASSQEGTRGTDTQYF. The CDR3 DNA sequence: TGTGCCAGCAGCCAAGAAGGGACTAGAGGCACAGATACGCAGTATTTT.

The chain carries TRBV5-8 and TRBJ2-1, with unresolved D. The CDR3 runs to 14 residues. Trimming removed 0 bases at V and 3 bases at J, with 7 bases between. Germline V gives CDR1 SGHTS, CDR2 YDEGEE. The CDR3 sequence: CASSLEGNYNEQFF. The CDR3 DNA follows: TGTGCCAGCAGCTTGGAAGGGAACTACAATGAGCAGTTCTTC.

This clone was counted between two and nine times. The rearrangement links TRBV28 to TRBJ2-7, with a tentative D call TRBD2 (6 bases). The CDR3 totals 13 residues. V lost 8 bases, J lost 2 bases, and 13 bases lay in between. Per germline, CDR1 MDHEN and CDR2 SYDVKM. This CDR3 reads CASGDGGAYEQYF. The CDR3 region has the DNA TGTGCCAGCGGAGACGGGGGAGCCTACGAGCAGTACTTC.

The chain carries TRBV15 and TRBJ2-2; D tentatively reads TRBD1 or TRBD2 (6 bases each). Trimming took 5 bases from V and 2 from J, leaving 15 bases between them. The CDR3 is 16 amino acids. The germline gives CDR1 LNHNV, CDR2 YYDKDF (reference sequence). The CDR3 region is CATSRGRRGNTGELFF. CDR3 nucleotides: TGTGCCACCAGCCGGGGGCGCAGGGGAAACACCGGGGAGCTGTTTTTT. Full variable domain (missing parts from reference TRBV15 and TRBJ2-2): DAMVIQNPRYQVTQFGKPVTLSCSQTLNHNVMYWYQQKSSQAPKLLFHYYDKDFNNEADTPDNFQSRRPNTSFCFLDIRSPGLGDTAMYLCATSRGRRGNTGELFFGEGSRLTVL.

In its sample, this clone is medium-sized. This chain connects TRBV9 to TRBJ1-1; D remains ambiguous. The CDR3 has 12 residues. The ends were cut back, 3 bases at V and 5 bases at J, with 8 bases in the middle. Germline V lookup: CDR1 SGDLS, CDR2 YYNGEE. CDR3 in DNA: TGTGCCAGCAGCGGGGAAAGGACTGAAGCTTTCTTT. Translating it yields CASSGERTEAFF.

The chain has TRBV3-1 and TRBJ1-2; D possibly corresponds to TRBD1 (5 bases). V was pared by 2 bases and J by 2 bases, with 12 bases between. This CDR3 has 15 residues. The germline CDR1 and CDR2 sequences are LGHDT and YNNKEL (reference sequence). For the CDR3, the DNA is TGTGCCAGCAGCCAATACAGGAGTGGGAACTATGGCTACACCTTC. It codes for CASSQYRSGNYGYTF. Supplemented by reference TRBV3-1 and TRBJ1-2, the full variable domain reads DTAVSQTPKYLVTQMGNDKSIKCEQNLGHDTMYWYKQDSKKFLKIMFSYNNKELIINETVPNRFSPKSPDKAHLNLHINSLELGDSAVYFCASSQYRSGNYGYTFGSGTRLTVV.

In this sample, this clone turned up many times. The chain's CDR3 is CASSPRDRGLLTGELFF. CDR3 nucleotide sequence: TGTGCCAGCAGCCCCCGGGACAGGGGGCTTCTGACCGGGGAGCTGTTTTTT. The chain links TRBV3-1 to TRBJ2-2; the match to TRBD1 covers 12 bases. CDR3 length equals 17 residues. The germline V gene has CDR1 LGHDT and CDR2 YNNKEL (reference sequence). Losses at the gene ends were 4 bases for V and 5 bases for J; bases not matched to a gene: 8. Combining the CDR3 with reference TRBV3-1 and TRBJ2-2 gives the whole variable domain DTAVSQTPKYLVTQMGNDKSIKCEQNLGHDTMYWYKQDSKKFLKIMFSYNNKELIINETVPNRFSPKSPDKAHLNLHINSLELGDSAVYFCASSPRDRGLLTGELFFGEGSRLTVL.

CDR3 sequence reads: CASSFVGGHNYEQYF. Written as DNA, the CDR3 is TGCGCCAGCAGCTTCGTCGGGGGGCACAACTACGAGCAGTACTTC. The chain combines TRBV5-1 with TRBJ2-7, with D perhaps TRBD2 (7 bases). Trimming took 2 bases from V and 3 from J, leaving 15 bases between them. This CDR3 is built from 15 residues. Germline V lookup: CDR1 SGHRS, CDR2 YFSETQ.

This chain joins TRBV12-3 or TRBV12-4 and TRBJ2-3, with D possibly matching TRBD1 (5 bases). The CDR3 consists of 16 residues. V shed 3 bases and J shed 0 bases, with 13 bases lying between them. The CDR3 is CASSFSNRPSTDTQYF. Here the CDR3 DNA reads TGTGCCAGCAGTTTCTCTAACAGGCCCAGCACAGATACGCAGTATTTT.

The rearrangement links TRBV5-1 to TRBJ1-2; D not resolved. Trimming left V 5 bases short and J 2 bases short, with 13 bases between. Germline CDR1 SGHRS, CDR2 YFSETQ. The CDR3 is 14 residues long. The CDR3 DNA is TGCGCCAGCAGTTCGGAGGGAGGAAACTATGGCTACACCTTC. Protein sequence: CASSSEGGNYGYTF.

The table lists this clone with a count of one. The chain combines TRBV5-1 with TRBJ1-1; a weak D match, TRBD1 (6 bases). This CDR3 has 13 amino acids. Trimming stripped 0 bases from V and 7 bases from J, with 10 bases between. CDR1 is SGHRS and CDR2 is YFSETQ in the germline V gene. The CDR3 DNA is TGCGCCAGCAGCTTGGACAGGGCTCTTGAAGCTTTCTTT. Translated, it gives CASSLDRALEAFF.

This clone has a handful of counts. This chain joins TRBV7-9 and TRBJ1-2; D might be TRBD1 (5 bases). The CDR3 is 12 amino acids. V was cut by 4 bases and J by 8 bases, with 11 bases left in between. Germline V gene sequence: CDR1 SEHNR, CDR2 FQNEAQ (reference sequence). The CDR3 bases are TGTGCCAGCAGCTCCTCAGGGTTCGGCTACACCTTC. As protein: CASSSSGFGYTF.